These 8 T cell receptor beta chains were sequenced from one sample in a study of shared clonotypes between healthy human individuals. Sequencing used immunoSEQ multiplex PCR; TCRdb keeps in-frame clones, though not all of them. This table holds a few hundred thousand clones, over 60% found once. Sequenced sample: memory CD4+ T cells sorted from blood. This sample's subset: CD45RA-negative fraction. These receptors were collected from a man between 25 and 39 years old in good health.

This clone was detected a few times. This chain joins TRBV19 and TRBJ2-7; possibly TRBD1 for D (5 bases). Germline CDR1 is LNHDA and CDR2 is SQIVND (reference sequence). The CDR3 covers 14 residues. The V gene lost 9 bases and the J gene lost 0 bases, with 15 bases spanning the gap. The CDR3 loop is CASSRARSSYEQYF. The CDR3 coding sequence is TGTGCCAGCTCCAGGGCGAGGAGCTCCTACGAGCAGTACTTC.

The chain couples TRBV5-1 to TRBJ2-1; 14 positions agree with TRBD2. V gave up 2 bases and J gave up 8 bases; unmatched junction bases: 3. The CDR3 is 15 residues long. Germline CDR1 is SGHRS and CDR2 is YFSETQ. The CDR3 DNA sequence: TGCGCCAGCAGCTTCGGGACTAGCGGGAGCTATGAGCAGTTCTTC. Its translation is CASSFGTSGSYEQFF. Full variable domain (outside the CDR3, taken from reference TRBV5-1 and TRBJ2-1): KAGVTQTPRYLIKTRGQQVTLSCSPISGHRSVSWYQQTPGQGLQFLFEYFSETQRNKGNFPGRFSGRQFSNSRSEMNVSTLELGDSALYLCASSFGTSGSYEQFFGPGTRLTVL.

The gene calls are TRBV9 and TRBJ1-2, with 8 bases lining up with TRBD1. Trimming removed 4 bases from V and 3 bases from J; junction bases left unmatched: 8. Germline V gene data show CDR1 as SGDLS and CDR2 as YYNGEE. There are 15 residues in the CDR3. The CDR3 sequence: CASSSRGRSDYGYTF. CDR3 coding DNA: TGTGCCAGCAGCTCCAGGGGGCGGTCGGACTATGGCTACACCTTC.

V is TRBV6-4 and J is TRBJ2-2, with 8 bases aligning to TRBD2. Trimming cost V 8 bases and J 2 bases; bases outside gene matches: 16. Germline CDR1 reads MRHNA; CDR2 reads SNTAGT. The CDR3 loop spans 18 amino acids. The CDR3 coding sequence is TGTGCCAGCTACGTCCGTGGTAGCGGGGATCTCAACACCGGGGAGCTGTTTTTT. Translating it yields CASYVRGSGDLNTGELFF.

This clone was seen a handful of times. J is TRBJ2-7 and V is TRBV2; D unclear. V was clipped by 8 bases and J by 1 base, with 9 bases between them. CDR3 length: 12 amino acids. In germline, CDR1 is SNHLY, CDR2 FYNNEI. Here the CDR3 DNA reads TGTGCCAGCTTGGTCGGATCCTACGAGCAGTACTTC. Amino acids: CASLVGSYEQYF.

CDR3 bases: TGTGCCAGCAGCGTCGGGACCTACGAGCAGTACTTC. Its protein is CASSVGTYEQYF. The gene calls are TRBV5-6 and TRBJ2-7; D perhaps matches TRBD2 (5 bases). V was shortened by 4 bases and J by 2 bases, with 7 bases between the two germline ends. Germline-derived CDR1 and CDR2 are SGHDT and YYEEEE. The CDR3 is 12 amino acids.

The chain uses TRBV6-5 and TRBJ2-3; D is unresolved. Germline assignment: CDR1 MNHEY and CDR2 SVGAGI. The CDR3 runs to 15 residues. Trimming removed 4 bases from V and 5 bases from J, with 16 bases in between. The chain's CDR3 is CASSSGQLGQDTQYF. The CDR3 region has the DNA TGTGCCAGCAGTTCGGGCCAGCTAGGCCAAGATACGCAGTATTTT.

The rearrangement links TRBV6-4 to TRBJ1-1, with D uncertain. The CDR3 extends over 14 amino acids. Trimming stripped 6 bases from V and 5 bases from J, with 16 bases between. Germline CDR1 is MRHNA and CDR2 is SNTAGT. The CDR3 bases are TGTGCCAGCAGCCTTACTTTTCGAGATACTGAAGCTTTCTTT. Translation: CASSLTFRDTEAFF.